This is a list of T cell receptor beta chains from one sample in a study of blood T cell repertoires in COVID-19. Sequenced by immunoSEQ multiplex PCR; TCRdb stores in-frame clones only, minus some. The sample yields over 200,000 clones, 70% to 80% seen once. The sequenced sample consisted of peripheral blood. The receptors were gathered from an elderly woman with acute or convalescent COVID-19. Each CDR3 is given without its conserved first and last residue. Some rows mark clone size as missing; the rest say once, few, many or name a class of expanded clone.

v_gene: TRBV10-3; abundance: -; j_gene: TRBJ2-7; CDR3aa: AISTSGASYEQY
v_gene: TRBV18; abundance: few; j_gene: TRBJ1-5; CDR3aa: ASSRPGQPQH
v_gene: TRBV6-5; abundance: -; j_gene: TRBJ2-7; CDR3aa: ASSPTGAYEQY
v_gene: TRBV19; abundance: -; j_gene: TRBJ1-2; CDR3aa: ASSPEPQTGEEPPNIYGYT
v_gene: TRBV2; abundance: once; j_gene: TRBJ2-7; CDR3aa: ASSLTKAYEQY
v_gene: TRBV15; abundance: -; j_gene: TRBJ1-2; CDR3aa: ATSRAGQGNYGYT
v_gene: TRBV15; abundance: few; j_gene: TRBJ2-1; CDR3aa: ATSSRTGNNEQF
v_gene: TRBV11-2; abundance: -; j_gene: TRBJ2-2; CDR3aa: ASSPGRTSAAGELF
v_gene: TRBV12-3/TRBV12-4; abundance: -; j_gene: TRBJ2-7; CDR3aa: ASSGGTVGY
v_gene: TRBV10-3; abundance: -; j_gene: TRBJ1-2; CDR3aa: AISAKTGGVYGYT
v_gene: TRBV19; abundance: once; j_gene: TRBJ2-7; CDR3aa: ASSIRGSVHEQY
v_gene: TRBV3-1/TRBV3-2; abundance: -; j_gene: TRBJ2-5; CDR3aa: ASSQDLAGVMY
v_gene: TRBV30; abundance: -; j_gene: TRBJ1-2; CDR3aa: AWRTVFNYYGYT
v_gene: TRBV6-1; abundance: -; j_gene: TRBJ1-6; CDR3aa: ASSDQVTYNSPLH
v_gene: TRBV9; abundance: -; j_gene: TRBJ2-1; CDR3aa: ASSVQTGSYNEQF
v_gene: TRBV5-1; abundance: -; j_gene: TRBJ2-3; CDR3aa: ASSSFTGTSGRAGADTQY
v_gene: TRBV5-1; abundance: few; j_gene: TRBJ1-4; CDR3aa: ASSLQGRDEKLF
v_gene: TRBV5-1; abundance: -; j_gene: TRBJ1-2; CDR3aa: ASSLELSGGVGYT
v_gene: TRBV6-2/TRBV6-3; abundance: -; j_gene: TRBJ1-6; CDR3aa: ASSYWQAYNSPLH
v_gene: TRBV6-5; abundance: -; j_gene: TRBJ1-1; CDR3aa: ASSYSRRGNTEAF
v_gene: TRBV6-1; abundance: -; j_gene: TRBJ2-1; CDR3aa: ASRAWVAGVDEQF
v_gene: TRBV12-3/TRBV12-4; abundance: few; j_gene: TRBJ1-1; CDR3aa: ASIPQGRSEAF
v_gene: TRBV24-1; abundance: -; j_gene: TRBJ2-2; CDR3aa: ATSSDTGELF
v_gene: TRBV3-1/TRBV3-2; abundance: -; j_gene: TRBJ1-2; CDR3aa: ASSLQGPGGYT
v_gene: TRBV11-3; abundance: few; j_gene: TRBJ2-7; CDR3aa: ASSSDPYYEQY
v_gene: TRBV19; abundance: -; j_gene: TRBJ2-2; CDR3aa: ASRENTGELF
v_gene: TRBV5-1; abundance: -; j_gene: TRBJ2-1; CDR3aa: ASSRQREWNEQF
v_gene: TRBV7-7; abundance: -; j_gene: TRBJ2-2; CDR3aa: ASSLAQGNTGELF
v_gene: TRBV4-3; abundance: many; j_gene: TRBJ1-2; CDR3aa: ASSRTAFPGRGHGYT
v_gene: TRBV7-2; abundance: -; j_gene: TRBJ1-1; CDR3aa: ASSFAGGMNTEAF
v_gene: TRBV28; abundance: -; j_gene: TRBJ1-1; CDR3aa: ASSLSARVNTEAF
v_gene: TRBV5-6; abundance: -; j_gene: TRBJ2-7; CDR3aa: ASSFDPPSSGGSYEQY
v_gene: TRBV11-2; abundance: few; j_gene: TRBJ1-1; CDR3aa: ASSWYRGYTEAF
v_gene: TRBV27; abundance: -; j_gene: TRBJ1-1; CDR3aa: ASSSGLGTEAF
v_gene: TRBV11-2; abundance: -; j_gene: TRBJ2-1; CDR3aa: ASSSTRHGNEQF
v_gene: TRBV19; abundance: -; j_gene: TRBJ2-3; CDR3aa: ASSILAGTDTQY
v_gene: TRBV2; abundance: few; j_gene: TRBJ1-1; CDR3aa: ASSGRGRGSF
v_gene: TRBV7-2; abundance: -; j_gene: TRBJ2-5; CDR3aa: ASSLRVEETQY
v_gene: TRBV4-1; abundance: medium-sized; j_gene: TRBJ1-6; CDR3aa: ASSQLDSSPLH
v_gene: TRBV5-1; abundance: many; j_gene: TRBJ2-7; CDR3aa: ASSLGPYDEQY
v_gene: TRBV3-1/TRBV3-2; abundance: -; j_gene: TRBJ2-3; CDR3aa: ASSQGGWETDTQY
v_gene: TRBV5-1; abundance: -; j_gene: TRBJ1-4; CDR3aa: ASSLGQGRVEKLF
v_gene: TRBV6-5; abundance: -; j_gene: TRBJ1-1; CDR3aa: ASRDLAGDTEAF
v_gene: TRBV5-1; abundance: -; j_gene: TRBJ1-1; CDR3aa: ASSPPLANTEAF
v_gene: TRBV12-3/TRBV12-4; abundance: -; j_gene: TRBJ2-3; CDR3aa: ASRRTGVDTQY
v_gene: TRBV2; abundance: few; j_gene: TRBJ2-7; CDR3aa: ASSPRQGSPYEQY
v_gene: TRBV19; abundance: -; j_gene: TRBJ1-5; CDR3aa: ASSISGVGSQPQH
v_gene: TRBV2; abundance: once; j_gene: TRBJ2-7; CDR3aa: ASRTGTSRVGEQY
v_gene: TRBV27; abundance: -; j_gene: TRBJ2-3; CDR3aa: ASSLPPSGRSADTQY
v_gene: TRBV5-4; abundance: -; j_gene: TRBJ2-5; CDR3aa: ASSEAGGGGETQY
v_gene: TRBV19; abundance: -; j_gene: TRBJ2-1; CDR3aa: ASSIVAGGNEQF
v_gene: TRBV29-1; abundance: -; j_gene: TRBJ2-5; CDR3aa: SVKGQTRETQY
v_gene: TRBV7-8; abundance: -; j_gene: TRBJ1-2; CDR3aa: ASSLERGAGYGYT
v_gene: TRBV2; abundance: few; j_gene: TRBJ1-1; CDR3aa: ASRWGVGSNTEAF
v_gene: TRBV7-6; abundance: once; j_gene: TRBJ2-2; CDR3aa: ASSWGTGNTGELF
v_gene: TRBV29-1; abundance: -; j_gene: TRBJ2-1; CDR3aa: SAPRTSDEQF
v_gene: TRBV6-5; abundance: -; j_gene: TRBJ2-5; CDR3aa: ASRDRVMETQY